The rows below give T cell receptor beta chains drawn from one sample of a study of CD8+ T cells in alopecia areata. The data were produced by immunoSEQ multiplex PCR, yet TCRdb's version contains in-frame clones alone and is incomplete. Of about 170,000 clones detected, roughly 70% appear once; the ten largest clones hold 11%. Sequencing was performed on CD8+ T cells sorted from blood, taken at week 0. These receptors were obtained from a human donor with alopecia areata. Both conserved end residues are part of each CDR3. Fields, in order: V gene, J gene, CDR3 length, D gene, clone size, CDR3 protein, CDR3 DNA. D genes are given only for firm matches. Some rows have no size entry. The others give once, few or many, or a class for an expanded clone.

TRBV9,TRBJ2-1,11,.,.,CASSDPRSKLF,TGTGCCAGCAGCGACCCGAGAAGCAAGCTCTTC
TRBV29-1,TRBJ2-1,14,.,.,CSVEDPDRWYEQFF,TGCAGCGTTGAAGATCCTGACAGATGGTATGAGCAGTTCTTC
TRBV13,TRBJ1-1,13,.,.,CASSSRGAGEAFF,TGTGCCAGCAGCTCCCGGGGGGCAGGTGAAGCTTTCTTT
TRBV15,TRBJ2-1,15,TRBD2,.,CATSIGGGTYNEQFF,TGTGCCACCAGCATTGGCGGGGGGACTTACAATGAGCAGTTCTTC
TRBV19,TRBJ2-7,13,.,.,CASSIGTAYEQYF,TGTGCCAGTAGTATAGGGACAGCGTACGAGCAGTACTTC
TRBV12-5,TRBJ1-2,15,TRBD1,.,CASGLARTGGHGYTF,TGTGCTAGTGGTTTGGCACGGACAGGGGGTCATGGCTACACCTTC
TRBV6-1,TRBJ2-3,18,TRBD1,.,CASSEWNIGTGPADTQYF,TGTGCCAGCAGTGAGTGGAATATAGGGACAGGGCCCGCAGATACGCAGTATTTT
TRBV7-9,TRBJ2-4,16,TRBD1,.,CASSSTGGADKNIQYF,TGTGCCAGCAGCTCAACAGGGGGTGCGGACAAAAACATTCAGTACTTC
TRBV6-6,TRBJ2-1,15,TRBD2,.,CASSQAGGPYNEQFF,TGTGCCAGCAGTCAAGCGGGGGGGCCCTACAATGAGCAGTTCTTC
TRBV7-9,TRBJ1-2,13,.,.,CASSLGQQDGYTF,TGTGCCAGCAGCTTAGGTCAGCAAGATGGCTACACCTTC
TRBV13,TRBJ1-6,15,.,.,CASSVQSRDTLPLHF,TGTGCCAGCAGCGTACAAAGCCGGGACACCCTGCCCCTCCACTTT
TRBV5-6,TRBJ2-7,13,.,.,CASSTGHSYEQYF,TGTGCCAGCAGTACGGGACACTCCTACGAGCAGTACTTC
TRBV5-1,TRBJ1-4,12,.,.,CASRSANEKLFF,TGCGCCAGCAGGTCCGCAAATGAAAAACTGTTTTTT
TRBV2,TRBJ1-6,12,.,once,CASSEYNSPLHF,TGTGCCAGCAGCGAGTATAATTCACCCCTCCACTTT
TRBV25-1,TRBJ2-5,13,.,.,CASSEWESKTQYF,TGTGCCAGCAGTGAATGGGAGTCCAAGACCCAGTACTTC
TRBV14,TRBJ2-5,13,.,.,CASSTGPQETQYF,TGTGCCAGCAGCACGGGACCACAAGAGACCCAGTACTTC
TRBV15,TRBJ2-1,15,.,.,CATSSGSLTYNEQFF,TGTGCCACCAGTTCGGGCTCGTTAACTTACAATGAGCAGTTCTTC
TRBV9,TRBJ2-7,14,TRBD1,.,CASSAGTGLNEQYF,TGTGCCAGCAGCGCCGGGACAGGGTTGAACGAGCAGTACTTC
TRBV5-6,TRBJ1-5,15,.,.,CASSPRSVSNQPQHF,TGTGCCAGCAGCCCCCGGAGCGTTAGCAATCAGCCCCAGCATTTT
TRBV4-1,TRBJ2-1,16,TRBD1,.,CASSGAGTGGPSEQFF,TGCGCCAGCAGCGGGGCCGGGACAGGGGGGCCAAGTGAGCAGTTCTTC
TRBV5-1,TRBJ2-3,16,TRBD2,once,CASSFTSGDLTDTQYF,TGCGCCAGCAGCTTCACTAGCGGGGACCTCACAGATACGCAGTATTTT
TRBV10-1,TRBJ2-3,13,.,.,CASEKEGLDTQYF,TGCGCCAGCGAAAAAGAGGGCCTGGATACGCAGTATTTT
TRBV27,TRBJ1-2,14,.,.,CASSAYKTLLGYTF,TGTGCCAGCAGTGCATACAAGACGCTGTTAGGCTACACCTTC
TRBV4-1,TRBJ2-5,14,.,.,CASSPGRGEETQYF,TGCGCCAGCAGCCCCGGCAGGGGCGAAGAGACCCAGTACTTC